The 20 T cell receptor beta chains below were found in one sample sequenced in a study of CD8 T cells in Susac syndrome. When the RNA was reverse transcribed, random hexamers were used with an input of roughly 0.5 to 1 ug. MiXCR, run by TCRdb on the immunoSEQ multiplex PCR reads, gives a single entry per CDR3 protein. The table has about 190,000 distinct CDR3 sequences, 85% to 95% seen once; the top ten hold about 0.1%. The sequenced material came from CD4+ T cells from PBMCs. These receptors all come from a human donor in good health.

The rearrangement uses TRBV29-1 and TRBJ2-3; 7 bases agree with TRBD2. Losses at the gene ends were 8 bases for V and 2 bases for J; bases not matched to a gene: 13. Germline V gene lookup returns CDR1 SQVTM and CDR2 ANQGSEA. The CDR3 length is 15 residues. CDR3 residues: CSTVGRGSLTDTQYF. Written as DNA, the CDR3 is TGCAGCACGGTTGGGCGGGGGAGCCTCACAGATACGCAGTATTTT.

The rearrangement links TRBV3-1 to TRBJ2-5; D is tentatively TRBD1 or TRBD2 (6 bases each). This CDR3 region has 15 residues. CDR1 and CDR2 from the germline V gene are LGHDT and YNNKEL (reference sequence). Trimming took off 4 bases at V and 6 bases at J, with 18 bases between the two ends. CDR3 sequence (DNA): TGTGCCAGCAGCCCCGAAAGAGTTCGGGGGCAGACCCAGTACTTC. Amino acid sequence: CASSPERVRGQTQYF.

The gene calls are TRBV5-8 and TRBJ2-2; 11 nucleotides agree with TRBD2. Germline V gene lookup returns CDR1 SGHTS and CDR2 YDEGEE. This CDR3 spans 16 amino acids. J gave up 6 bases and V 4 bases, and 8 bases lay outside the gene matches. The DNA for the CDR3 is TGTGCCAGCAGCCCAAGACTAGCGGGGATACCCGGGGAGCTGTTTTTT. Translated, it gives CASSPRLAGIPGELFF.

The rearrangement joins TRBV7-9 to TRBJ2-3, with D possibly TRBD1 on 6 matching bases. This CDR3 has 14 residues. Germline CDR1 SEHNR, CDR2 FQNEAQ (reference sequence). Between the trimmed V and J ends, which lost 6 bases and 2 bases, there was a span of 12 bases. The CDR3 DNA is TGTGCCAGCAGATATGGACAGCTCACAGATACGCAGTATTTT. Translated: CASRYGQLTDTQYF. Supplemented by reference TRBV7-9 and TRBJ2-3, the full variable domain reads DTGVSQNPRHKITKRGQNVTFRCDPISEHNRLYWYRQTLGQGPEFLTYFQNEAQLEKSRLLSDRFSAERPKGSFSTLEIQRTEQGDSAMYLCASRYGQLTDTQYFGPGTRLTVL.

The J gene is TRBJ2-3, the V gene TRBV5-1, with D unclear. The CDR3 runs to 13 residues. Germline V gene data show CDR1 as SGHRS and CDR2 as YFSETQ. V lost 2 bases to trimming and J lost 2 bases, with 6 bases between them. For the CDR3, the DNA is TGCGCCAGCAGCTTTCAGGTCACAGATACGCAGTATTTT. Its protein product is CASSFQVTDTQYF.

The J gene is TRBJ2-3, the V gene TRBV5-1; TRBD2 might be the D (6 bases). Trimming removed 4 bases at V and 1 base at J, with 19 bases between. Germline lookup yields CDR1 SGHRS and CDR2 YFSETQ. The CDR3 is 17 amino acids. CDR3 region: CASSPGLSNDGTDTQYF. The CDR3 DNA is TGCGCCAGCAGCCCGGGACTGTCGAACGATGGCACAGATACGCAGTATTTT.

V is TRBV20-1 and J is TRBJ2-3, with 10 bases matching TRBD2. V was pared by 5 bases and J by 3 bases, with 8 bases of the junction left unmatched. This CDR3 has 15 residues. Germline values: CDR1 DFQATT, CDR2 SNEGSKA (reference sequence). CDR3 protein: CSALIGLAVTDTQYF. CDR3 coding DNA: TGCAGTGCTCTCATCGGACTAGCGGTTACAGATACGCAGTATTTT.

The chain employs TRBV20-1 and TRBJ1-5, with TRBD1 identical over 8 bases. The germline V gene encodes CDR1 DFQATT and CDR2 SNEGSKA (reference sequence). The CDR3 runs to 14 residues. The J segment lost 5 bases and the V segment lost 3 bases, leaving 6 bases of the junction unmatched. Written as DNA, the CDR3 is TGCAGTGCTAGTAGACAGGGGCGCGATCAGCCCCAGCATTTT. Translation: CSASRQGRDQPQHF.

The chain joins TRBV3-1 to TRBJ2-1; TRBD2 agrees at 8 bases. The CDR3 extends over 19 amino acids. The trim removed 0 bases at V and 8 bases at J, leaving 18 bases unmatched. CDR1 and CDR2 from the germline V gene are LGHDT and YNNKEL (reference sequence). The CDR3 DNA sequence: TGTGCCAGCAGCCAAGATCACCTGGGACTAGGCCAAGAGGGGGATGAGCAGTTCTTC. As protein: CASSQDHLGLGQEGDEQFF.

The V gene is TRBV5-1, the J gene TRBJ2-3; 11 positions match TRBD2. The V gene end was trimmed by 4 bases and the J gene end by 6 bases; junction bases not matched to a gene: 10. The CDR3 has 16 amino acids. From germline, CDR1 is SGHRS and CDR2 YFSETQ. The CDR3 region has the DNA TGCGCCAGCAGCCCCCAACTACTAGCGGGGGTGGATACGCAGTATTTT. Translation gives CASSPQLLAGVDTQYF.

The chain uses TRBV12-3 or TRBV12-4 and TRBJ2-1, with no clear D. Trimming took off 3 bases at V and 5 bases at J, with 17 bases between the two ends. This CDR3 contains 16 residues. CDR3 nucleotides: TGTGCCAGCAGTTTCTATGTGTCTCCGGAAAACAATGAGCAGTTCTTC. Translation: CASSFYVSPENNEQFF.

The V and J genes are TRBV7-8 and TRBJ2-5; D possibly uses TRBD1 or TRBD2 (6 bases each). The V end was cut by 1 base, the J end by 2 bases, with 14 bases between. CDR1 SGHVS and CDR2 FQNEAQ come from the germline V gene. This CDR3 comprises 16 residues. The CDR3 sequence: CASSLDGGLPQETQYF. In DNA, the CDR3 is TGTGCCAGCAGCTTAGATGGGGGGCTCCCTCAAGAGACCCAGTACTTC.

The chain links TRBV11-3 to TRBJ2-7, with a tentative D call TRBD1 (5 bases). CDR1 SGHNT and CDR2 YENEEA come from the germline V gene. V shed 0 bases and J shed 7 bases, with 10 bases lying between them. This CDR3 has 13 amino acids. The CDR3 sequence is CASSLEGVEEQYF. Written as DNA, the CDR3 is TGTGCCAGCAGCTTAGAAGGGGTTGAGGAGCAGTACTTC.

CDR3 in DNA: TGCGCCAGCAGCTTGACAGGGACCTACAATGAGCAGTTCTTC. It codes for CASSLTGTYNEQFF. V gene TRBV5-1 combines with J gene TRBJ2-1, with D possibly matching TRBD1 (6 bases). The germline V and J ends were trimmed by 1 base and 2 bases, with 7 bases remaining between them. The CDR3 extends over 14 amino acids. The germline gives CDR1 SGHRS, CDR2 YFSETQ.

This chain's CDR3 is CASSVTGSNTGELFF. The CDR3 DNA reads TGTGCCAGCAGTGTGACAGGTTCTAACACCGGGGAGCTGTTTTTT. The chain is built from TRBV27 and TRBJ2-2; a possible D gene is TRBD1 (6 bases). This CDR3 has 15 residues. V dropped 5 bases and J dropped 2 bases, with 12 bases sitting between them. Germline V lookup: CDR1 MNHEY, CDR2 SMNVEV (reference sequence).

This clonotype was seen more than once but under ten times. This rearrangement joins TRBV23-1 to TRBJ2-7; D gene ambiguous. TRBV23-1 is placed among ORFs of uncertain function. The CDR3 spans 12 residues. The germline V and J ends were trimmed by 0 bases and 2 bases, with 2 bases remaining between them. The CDR3 DNA is TGCGCCAGCAGTCAATCCCCCTACGAGCAGTACGTC. This encodes CASSQSPYEQYV.

V is TRBV6-5 and J is TRBJ2-3; D is ambiguous. CDR3 size: 13 residues. The germline gives CDR1 MNHEY, CDR2 SVGAGI. Trimming left V 6 bases short and J 8 bases short, with 15 bases between. The CDR3 protein is CASSKLLPGTQYF. The CDR3 DNA sequence: TGTGCCAGCAGCAAACTCCTCCCGGGTACGCAGTATTTT.

This chain uses TRBV7-2 with TRBJ2-2; TRBD1 aligns across 9 bases. CDR3 length: 15 amino acids. In germline, CDR1 is SGHTA, CDR2 FQGNSA. The trim removed 5 bases at V and 7 bases at J, leaving 8 bases unmatched. Written as DNA, the CDR3 is TGTGCCAGCAGCATAACAGGGGGCGAGGGCGGGGAGCTGTTTTTT. It translates to CASSITGGEGGELFF.

CDR3 coding DNA: TGTGCCTGGGGAACAGGGGGAGGAAACACCATATATTTT. Amino acids: CAWGTGGGNTIYF. The chain joins TRBV30 to TRBJ1-3; 8 nucleotides agree with TRBD1. Per germline, CDR1 GTSNPN and CDR2 SVGIG (reference sequence). The trim removed 5 bases at V and 4 bases at J, leaving 4 bases unmatched. The CDR3 loop spans 13 amino acids.

The chain carries TRBV28 and TRBJ1-5; TRBD1 matches 7 bases. Looked up from germline, CDR1 is MDHEN and CDR2 is SYDVKM. The CDR3 is 16 residues long. With V trimmed by 4 bases and J by 1 base, 7 bases remained unmatched. This chain's CDR3 is CASSSQGFISNQPQHF. The CDR3, as DNA: TGTGCCAGCAGTTCACAGGGGTTCATAAGCAATCAGCCCCAGCATTTT.